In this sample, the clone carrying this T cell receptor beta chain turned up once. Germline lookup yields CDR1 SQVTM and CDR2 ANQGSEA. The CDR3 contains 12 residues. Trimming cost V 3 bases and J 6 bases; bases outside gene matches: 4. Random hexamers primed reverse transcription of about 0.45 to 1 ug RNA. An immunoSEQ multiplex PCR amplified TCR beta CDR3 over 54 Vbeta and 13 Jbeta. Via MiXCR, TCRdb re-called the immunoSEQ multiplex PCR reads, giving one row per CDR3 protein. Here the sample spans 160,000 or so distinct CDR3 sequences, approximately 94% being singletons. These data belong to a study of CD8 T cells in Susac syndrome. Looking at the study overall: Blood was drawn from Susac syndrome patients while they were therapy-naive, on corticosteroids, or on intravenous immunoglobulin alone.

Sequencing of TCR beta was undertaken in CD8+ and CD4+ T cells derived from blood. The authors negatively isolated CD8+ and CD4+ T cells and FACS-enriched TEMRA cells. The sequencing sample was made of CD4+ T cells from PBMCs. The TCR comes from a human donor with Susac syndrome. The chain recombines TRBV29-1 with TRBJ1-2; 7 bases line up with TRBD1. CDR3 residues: CSVERGGDGYTF. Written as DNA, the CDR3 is TGCAGCGTTGAGAGAGGGGGCGATGGCTACACCTTC.